The T cell receptor (beta chain) under discussion was sequenced for a study of blood T cells in healthy people across ages. J was trimmed by 4 bases and V by 0 bases; bases with no gene match: 9. Germline CDR1 reads LGHDT; CDR2 reads YNNKEL (reference sequence). CDR3 size: 17 residues. The study's findings and limits: With naive T cell percentage, TCR beta diversity showed a strong correlation. Older age went with lower TCR beta diversity per million T cells, in a roughly linear way.

The authors ran a second PCR of about 6 to 11 cycles using a sample-barcoded 5' primer and a J-beta primer mix. One entry per CDR3 protein, called by TCRdb with MiXCR from the 5' RACE reads. The sample includes about 1.1 million distinct CDR3 sequences, 35% to 45% of them seen just once. With respect to this clonotype: What it binds is not known.

This chain joins TRBV3-1 and TRBJ1-2, with 9 nucleotides matching TRBD1. The clonotype was recovered from a man aged 18 to 29 in good health. Sequenced sample: blood. The CDR3 spells CASSQDPGTGRSYGYTF. In nucleotides, the CDR3 is TGTGCCAGCAGCCAAGACCCCGGGACAGGGCGATCCTATGGCTACACCTTC.